This T cell receptor (beta chain) was recorded in a study of T cell repertoires in cytomegalovirus infection. At the level of the study: Indications of both CMV infection and matching HLA type were provided by public TCR beta signatures. Study-level points and caveats: Within the response measured ex vivo, HLA-C-restricted CMV-specific TCR beta clonotypes were dominant. Cumulative public TCR beta family frequency identified CMV carriers with the relevant HLA.

Comment on this clonotype: Its matching antigen is unknown.

The germline CDR1 and CDR2 sequences are MNHNS and SASEGT. V was shortened by 6 bases and J by 2 bases, with 15 bases between the two germline ends. The CDR3 runs 15 residues. MiXCR was run by TCRdb on the reads, yielding one entry per CDR3 protein. This sample yields hundreds of thousands of distinct CDR3 sequences, of which 24% are seen a single time; roughly 8% belongs to the top ten. What was sequenced was CD8+ T cells from PBMCs. The TCR was taken from a human donor in good health (CMV status not recorded). Some clones in this sample may be carry-over from other donors' samples. The genes are TRBV6-1 and TRBJ2-3; the D gene is possibly TRBD1 (6 bases). CDR3 bases: TGTGCCAGCAGCCCCGGACAGCGATCCACAGATACGCAGTATTTT. Its translation: CASSPGQRSTDTQYF.